The 21 T cell receptor beta chains below were found in one sample sequenced in a study of T cells in Graves' hyperthyroidism and ophthalmopathy. RNA transcripts gave rise to amplified TCR beta CDR3 regions. The primer set for the first-round RT-PCR of the TCR CDR3 was HTBI. TCRdb reanalysed the multiplex PCR reads using MiXCR and keeps one entry per CDR3 protein. The sample records hundreds of thousands of distinct CDR3 sequences, about 19% being singletons. The sample consisted of blood. The source of these receptors is a woman between 50 and 59 years old with Graves' hyperthyroidism that later progressed to Graves' ophthalmopathy.

A few counts support this clonotype. The V call is TRBV20-1, the J call TRBJ1-6, with D perhaps TRBD1 (6 bases). The V gene lost 5 bases and the J gene lost 8 bases, with 16 bases spanning the gap. Germline V gene sequence: CDR1 DFQATT, CDR2 SNEGSKA (reference sequence). CDR3 size: 14 residues. The CDR3 region has the DNA TGCAGTGCTCCGTCACAGGGCCGGGATTCACCCCTCCACTTT. It encodes CSAPSQGRDSPLHF.

This sequence joins TRBV15 and TRBJ1-5; D remains unclear. The CDR3 has 13 residues. Germline-derived CDR1 and CDR2 are LNHNV and YYDKDF (reference sequence). V dropped 7 bases and J dropped 7 bases, with 14 bases sitting between them. The CDR3 reads CATTGSGMQPQHF. The CDR3 DNA sequence: TGTGCCACCACCGGATCAGGCATGCAGCCCCAGCATTTT.

This clonotype was recorded many times. The chain couples TRBV20-1 to TRBJ1-1, with TRBD1 identical over 7 bases. Germline CDR1 and CDR2: DFQATT and SNEGSKA (reference sequence). This CDR3 contains 14 residues. Trimming cost V 5 bases and J 2 bases; bases outside gene matches: 8. The CDR3 DNA sequence: TGCAGTGCTCGACAGACAGGGCGTAACACTGAAGCTTTCTTT. This translates into CSARQTGRNTEAFF.

This clonotype appeared many times. This chain uses TRBV5-1 with TRBJ2-3; 7 nucleotides agree with TRBD1. The V and J ends lost 0 bases and 2 bases, in that order; junction bases with no gene match: 18. Germline CDR1 reads SGHRS; CDR2 reads YFSETQ. This CDR3 has 20 amino acids. CDR3 nucleotides: TGCGCCAGCAGCTTGGGACGCCGCCCTCGGGTGACAGGGACCACAGATACGCAGTATTTT. It codes for CASSLGRRPRVTGTTDTQYF. Supplemented by reference TRBV5-1 and TRBJ2-3, the full variable domain reads KAGVTQTPRYLIKTRGQQVTLSCSPISGHRSVSWYQQTPGQGLQFLFEYFSETQRNKGNFPGRFSGRQFSNSRSEMNVSTLELGDSALYLCASSLGRRPRVTGTTDTQYFGPGTRLTVL.

This clonotype was counted many times. The chain couples TRBV2 to TRBJ1-1, with 8 bases identical to TRBD1. There are 12 residues in the CDR3. The germline V gene encodes CDR1 SNHLY and CDR2 FYNNEI. Losses at the gene ends were 6 bases for V and 8 bases for J; bases not matched to a gene: 5. The CDR3 coding sequence is TGTGCCAGCAGGGTAGGACAGGGCGAAGCTTTCTTT. Translation: CASRVGQGEAFF.

This clonotype was seen repeatedly, ten times or more. CDR3 loop: CASSHPIDTLRPEAFF. Here the CDR3 DNA reads TGCGCCAGCAGCCACCCCATCGACACCCTTCGTCCTGAAGCTTTCTTT. The rearrangement uses TRBV4-1 and TRBJ1-1; D gene ambiguous. The germline gives CDR1 MGHRA, CDR2 YSYEKL. The V end was cut by 3 bases, the J end by 6 bases, with 20 bases between. The CDR3 totals 16 residues.

This sequence joins TRBV19 and TRBJ2-7; TRBD2 agrees at 8 bases. Germline V gene data show CDR1 as LNHDA and CDR2 as SQIVND (reference sequence). The trim removed 3 bases at V and 4 bases at J, leaving 8 bases unmatched. The CDR3 totals 15 residues. CDR3 DNA sequence: TGTGCCAGTAGTATCGGGGGGGCTACTATGTACGAGCAGTACTTC. Its protein product is CASSIGGATMYEQYF. Looking up the rest from reference TRBV19 and TRBJ2-7 gives the full variable domain: DGGITQSPKYLFRKEGQNVTLSCEQNLNHDAMYWYRQDPGQGLRLIYYSQIVNDFQKGDIAEGYSVSREKKESFPLTVTSAQKNPTAFYLCASSIGGATMYEQYFGPGTRLTVT.

This clonotype occurred many times. The chain uses TRBV3-1 and TRBJ2-2; TRBD1 matches 7 bases. Germline CDR1 reads LGHDT; CDR2 reads YNNKEL (reference sequence). V lost 7 bases to trimming and J lost 4 bases; unmatched junction nucleotides: 9. The CDR3 totals 15 residues. The CDR3 region has the DNA TGTGCCAGCATCCAGGGGACAGCATTCACCGGGGAGCTGTTTTTT. Translation gives CASIQGTAFTGELFF.

This clonotype occurred a few times. The chain is built from TRBV4-1 and TRBJ2-7, with D hard to call. The CDR3 has 14 residues. Looked up from germline, CDR1 is MGHRA and CDR2 is YSYEKL. V gave up 0 bases and J gave up 4 bases, with 10 bases separating them. CDR3 region: CASSQEILGYEQYF. The CDR3, as DNA: TGCGCCAGCAGCCAAGAAATCCTGGGGTACGAGCAGTACTTC.

This clonotype appeared many times. The chain employs TRBV3-1 and TRBJ1-1; 7 nucleotides line up with TRBD1. V was clipped by 3 bases and J by 1 base; unmatched bases: 5. Germline CDR1 and CDR2: LGHDT and YNNKEL (reference sequence). This CDR3 has 15 residues. The DNA for the CDR3 is TGTGCCAGCAGCCACCAATACAGGGGGAACACTGAAGCTTTCTTT. Amino acids: CASSHQYRGNTEAFF. The complete variable domain, with remaining parts taken from reference TRBV3-1 and TRBJ1-1, reads DTAVSQTPKYLVTQMGNDKSIKCEQNLGHDTMYWYKQDSKKFLKIMFSYNNKELIINETVPNRFSPKSPDKAHLNLHINSLELGDSAVYFCASSHQYRGNTEAFFGQGTRLTVV.

This sequence joins TRBV4-1 and TRBJ2-1; 8 bases match TRBD2. With 0 bases clipped from V and 7 bases from J, the junction kept 8 bases outside the gene matches. This CDR3 contains 16 residues. Germline CDR1 reads MGHRA; CDR2 reads YSYEKL. CDR3 loop: CASSQESRGAGNEQFF. CDR3 bases: TGCGCCAGCAGCCAAGAGTCGCGGGGGGCCGGTAATGAGCAGTTCTTC.

There are many counts of this clonotype. V usage is TRBV7-8 and J usage is TRBJ1-5; D not certain. The ends were cut back, 1 base at V and 6 bases at J, with 13 bases in the middle. The CDR3 sequence is 15 residues long. CDR1 and CDR2 (germline): SGHVS, FQNEAQ. The CDR3 bases are TGTGCCAGCAGCTTAGGCGGAGAAGGAGGTCAGCCCCAGCATTTT. This sequence encodes CASSLGGEGGQPQHF.

The table lists this clonotype with a few counts. This sequence joins TRBV13 and TRBJ2-5; TRBD2 agrees at 13 bases. The CDR3 is made up of 18 amino acids. CDR1 and CDR2 (germline): PRHDT, FYEKMQ (reference sequence). V dropped 4 bases and J dropped 5; count of bases not matched to a gene: 13. CDR3 in amino acids: CASSSQTGLAGVRETQYF. The CDR3 region has the DNA TGTGCCAGCAGCTCCCAGACCGGACTAGCGGGGGTTCGGGAGACCCAGTACTTC.

This clonotype has only a few counts. This chain uses TRBV12-3 or TRBV12-4 with TRBJ1-5, with 12 bases lining up with TRBD1. Unmatched junction bases numbered 9, after V lost 2 bases and J lost 7 bases. The CDR3 loop spans 17 amino acids. Here the CDR3 DNA reads TGTGCCAGCAGTTTAATCGGGACAGGGGGCCTTAGCCAGCCCCAGCATTTT. Translating it yields CASSLIGTGGLSQPQHF.

Of note for this clonotype: A much larger clone lies a single base off, so this may be a read error. The DNA of the CDR3 is TGCGCCAGCAGCTTGGACAACACATATACGCAGTATTTT. It is translated as CASSLDNTYTQYF. This sequence joins TRBV5-1 and TRBJ2-3; no firm D call. The CDR3 has 13 residues. Looked up from germline, CDR1 is SGHRS and CDR2 is YFSETQ.

This clonotype was seen more than once but under ten times. This chain uses TRBV7-9 with TRBJ2-2, with 7 positions matching TRBD1. CDR3 length: 12 residues. Trimming removed 1 base from V and 14 bases from J; junction bases left unmatched: 4. Germline V gene data show CDR1 as SEHNR and CDR2 as FQNEAQ (reference sequence). The CDR3 DNA is TGTGCCAGCAGCTTAGGGGCAGGGGGACTGTTTTTT. This encodes CASSLGAGGLFF.

This clonotype was seen a handful of times. V and J are TRBV6-1 and TRBJ2-5; weak D call: TRBD1 (6 bases). The CDR3 is 15 amino acids. Trimming took 8 bases from V and 2 from J, leaving 18 bases between them. CDR1 and CDR2 from the germline V gene are MNHNS and SASEGT. CDR3 in amino acids: CASHRVLGFQETQYF. The CDR3 DNA reads as TGTGCCAGCCACAGGGTACTCGGTTTTCAAGAGACCCAGTACTTC.

This clonotype was detected ten times or more. This chain joins TRBV5-5 and TRBJ2-1; D might be TRBD1 or TRBD2, each matching 6 bases. V shed 4 bases and J shed 0 bases, with 8 bases lying between them. The CDR3 length is 14 residues. Germline V gene data show CDR1 as SGHKS and CDR2 as YYEKEE (reference sequence). The CDR3 is CASSTGASYNEQFF. The CDR3 DNA follows: TGTGCCAGCAGCACGGGGGCCTCCTACAATGAGCAGTTCTTC.

A few counts support this clonotype. The genes are TRBV10-3 and TRBJ1-1; no clear D. The CDR3 runs 12 residues. Trimming took 3 bases from V and 7 from J, leaving 9 bases between them. Germline CDR1 and CDR2: ENHRY and SYGVKD. Here the CDR3 DNA reads TGTGCCATCAGTGAATCTAGTTTTGAAGCTTTCTTT. Its protein product is CAISESSFEAFF.

The CDR3 DNA reads TGTGCCAGCAGCTTAAATGCTGGGGCTAGCACAGATACGCAGTATTTT. It translates to CASSLNAGASTDTQYF. The rearrangement uses TRBV7-3 and TRBJ2-3; TRBD1 is a possible D gene (5 bases). The CDR3 length is 16 residues. Per germline, CDR1 SGHTA and CDR2 FQGTGA. V lost 1 base, J lost 0 bases, and 11 bases lay in between.

On this clonotype: A much larger clone sits a single nucleotide away, making a read error possible. The rearrangement joins TRBV20-1 to TRBJ2-5; possible D gene TRBD2, 6 bases. The CDR3 is 11 amino acids. CDR1 DFQATT and CDR2 SNEGSKA come from the germline V gene (reference sequence). The CDR3 DNA reads as TGCGGAGGGGAGCAGCAAGAGACCCAGTACTTC. Its translation: CGGEQQETQYF.